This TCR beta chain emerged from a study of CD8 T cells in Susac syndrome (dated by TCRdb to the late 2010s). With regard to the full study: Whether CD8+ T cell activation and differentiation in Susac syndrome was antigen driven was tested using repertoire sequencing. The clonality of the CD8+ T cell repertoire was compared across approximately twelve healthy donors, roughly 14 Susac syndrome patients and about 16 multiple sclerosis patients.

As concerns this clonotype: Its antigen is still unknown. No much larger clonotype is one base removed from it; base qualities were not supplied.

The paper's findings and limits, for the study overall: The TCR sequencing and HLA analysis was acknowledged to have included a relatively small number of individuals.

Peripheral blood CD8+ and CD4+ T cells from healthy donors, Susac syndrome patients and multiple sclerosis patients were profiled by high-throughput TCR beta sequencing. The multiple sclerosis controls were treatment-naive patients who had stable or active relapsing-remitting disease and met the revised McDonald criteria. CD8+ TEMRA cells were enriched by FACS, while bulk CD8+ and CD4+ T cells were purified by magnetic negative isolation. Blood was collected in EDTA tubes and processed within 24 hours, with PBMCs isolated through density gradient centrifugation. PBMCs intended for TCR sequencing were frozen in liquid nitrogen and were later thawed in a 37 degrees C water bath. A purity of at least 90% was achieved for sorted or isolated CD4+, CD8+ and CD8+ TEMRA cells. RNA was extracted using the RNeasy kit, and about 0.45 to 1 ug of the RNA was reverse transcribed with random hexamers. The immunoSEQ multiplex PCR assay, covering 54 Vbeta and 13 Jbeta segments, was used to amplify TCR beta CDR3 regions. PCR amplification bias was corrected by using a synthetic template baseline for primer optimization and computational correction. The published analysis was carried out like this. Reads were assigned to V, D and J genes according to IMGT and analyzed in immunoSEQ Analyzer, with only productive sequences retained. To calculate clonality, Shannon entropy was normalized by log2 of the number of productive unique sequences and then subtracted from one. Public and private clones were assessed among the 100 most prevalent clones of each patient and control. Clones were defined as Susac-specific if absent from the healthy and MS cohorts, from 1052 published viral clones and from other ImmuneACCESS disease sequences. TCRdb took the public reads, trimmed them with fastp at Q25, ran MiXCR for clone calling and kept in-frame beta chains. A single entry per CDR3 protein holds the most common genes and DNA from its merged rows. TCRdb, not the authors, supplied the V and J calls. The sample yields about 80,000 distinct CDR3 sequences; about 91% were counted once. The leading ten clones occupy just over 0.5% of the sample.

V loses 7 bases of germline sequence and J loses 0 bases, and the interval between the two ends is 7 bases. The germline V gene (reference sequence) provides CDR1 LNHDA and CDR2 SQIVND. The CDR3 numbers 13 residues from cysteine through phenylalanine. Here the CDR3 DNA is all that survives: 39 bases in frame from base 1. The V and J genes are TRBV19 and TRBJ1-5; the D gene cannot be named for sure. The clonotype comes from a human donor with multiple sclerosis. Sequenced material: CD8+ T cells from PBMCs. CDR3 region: CASNGYSNQPQHF. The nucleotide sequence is TGTGCCAGTAATGGATATAGCAATCAGCCCCAGCATTTT. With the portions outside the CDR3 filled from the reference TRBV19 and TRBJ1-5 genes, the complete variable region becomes DGGITQSPKYLFRKEGQNVTLSCEQNLNHDAMYWYRQDPGQGLRLIYYSQIVNDFQKGDIAEGYSVSREKKESFPLTVTSAQKNPTAFYLCASNGYSNQPQHFGDGTRLSIL.